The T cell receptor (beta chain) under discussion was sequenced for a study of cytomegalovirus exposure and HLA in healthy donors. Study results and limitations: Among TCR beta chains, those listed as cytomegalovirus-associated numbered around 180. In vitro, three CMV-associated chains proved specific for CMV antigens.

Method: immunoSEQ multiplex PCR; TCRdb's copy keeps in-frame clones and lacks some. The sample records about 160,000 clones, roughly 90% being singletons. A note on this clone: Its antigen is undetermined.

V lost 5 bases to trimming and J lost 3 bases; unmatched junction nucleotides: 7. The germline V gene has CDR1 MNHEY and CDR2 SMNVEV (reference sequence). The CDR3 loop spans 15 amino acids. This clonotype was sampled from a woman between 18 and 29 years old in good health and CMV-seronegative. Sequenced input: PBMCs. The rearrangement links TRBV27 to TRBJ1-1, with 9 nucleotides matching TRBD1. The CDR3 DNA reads TGTGCCAGCAGTAGAGCGACAGGGGGGCACACTGAAGCTTTCTTT. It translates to CASSRATGGHTEAFF.